One TCR beta chain is described in this entry. In its sample, this clonotype was seen a few times. Which antigen it targets is not known. No base quality information exists; no much larger clone differs at one position. Instrument used: Illumina MiSeq. TCR beta libraries were prepared by quantitative 5'-RACE with molecular barcodes. As for how the authors treated the data: To identify disease-linked TCR variants, a new computational method was used, one built on a probabilistic model of VDJ rearrangement. Using fastp trimming at Q25 and MiXCR clonotype assembly, TCRdb reanalyzed the public sequencing data and kept in-frame beta chains. When rows share a CDR3 protein, they turn into one entry using the most common DNA and genes. The V and J calls reflect TCRdb's pipeline rather than the authors' work. Across this sample there are over 25,000 distinct CDR3 sequences, with 6.5% to 9.5% seen only once. Around 30% of the sample is in the top ten clones.

The data stem from a study of CD8 T cells in ankylosing spondylitis (dated by TCRdb to 2017 to 2019). Regarding the complete study: The study set out to find disease-linked TCR variants by profiling T cell receptor beta repertoires in ankylosing spondylitis patients and healthy donors. The full study cohort was made up of 20 to 25 ankylosing spondylitis patients and 108 healthy donors. Samples of peripheral blood were taken, and for ankylosing spondylitis patients, synovial fluid was collected as well.

Sequences DFQATT (CDR1) and SNEGSKA (CDR2) are obtained from the germline V gene (reference sequence). The CDR3 runs 15 amino acids, cysteine and phenylalanine included. The read is trimmed to its CDR3 DNA, 45 bases read in frame from base 1. The germline V end is reduced by 6 bases and the J end by 4 bases; junction bases left unmatched: 13. General conclusions and limits of the study: The disease-linked clones had a CD8+ phenotype and were found at relatively low frequencies in peripheral blood. A TCR beta motif of fewer than 10 highly homologous amino acid variants appeared characteristic of blood from ankylosing spondylitis patients. According to the report, matched synovial fluid samples from ankylosing spondylitis patients were significantly enriched for the disease-linked clones. Some motif variants were previously reported in synovial fluid and blood of reactive arthritis patients, suggesting common disease-initiation mechanisms.

The chain links TRBV20-1 with TRBJ2-3; 7 junctional bases match TRBD2. This clonotype originated in a male donor with ankylosing spondylitis or in good health (not recorded which). Sequencing input: blood. The DNA is TGCAGTGCGAGGAGCGGGGTGGCTGGGTCAGATACGCAGTATTTT. The resulting protein is CSARSGVAGSDTQYF.